This T cell receptor beta chain was observed in a study of siplizumab effects on memory and regulatory T cells. Study results and caveats: There was no confirmation of the suppressive function of proliferating Tregs from siplizumab cultures. Major contributors to the alloresponse seemed to be naive T cells, which also appeared more diverse than memory cells.

Concerning this clone itself: Its specificity is unknown.

Produced via immunoSEQ multiplex PCR; TCRdb's table is partial and in-frame only. The repertoire has 100,000 to 110,000 clones, 94% of them found once; the top ten carry 1% to 1.5%. Germline CDR1 and CDR2: SQVTM and ANQGSEA. V shed 4 bases and J shed 6 bases, with 15 bases lying between them. CDR3 length: 13 amino acids. Source material: non-Treg CD4+ T cells sorted from blood. V gene TRBV29-1 combines with J gene TRBJ1-1, with D possibly TRBD1 on 5 matching bases. This receptor was identified in a human donor in good health. The CDR3 loop reads CSVVFQGGAEAFF. The CDR3 nucleotides are TGCAGCGTTGTTTTTCAGGGAGGGGCTGAAGCTTTCTTT.